The 20 T cell receptor beta chains given below trace back to one sample, sequenced in a study of human T cells and chemical hapten exposure. TCRdb used MiXCR to reprocess the RACE reads, holding one entry per CDR3 protein. The sample contains some 90,000 distinct CDR3 sequences, just under 9% of which appear only once. The time point: healthy volunteer bleed at 2 weeks. The total RNA was obtained from whole blood that was not fractionated. The source material was whole blood. The receptors originated from a female donor in good health. Some clones in this sample may be carry-over from other donors' samples.

This clonotype has more than one count but fewer than ten. The chain recombines TRBV7-2 with TRBJ2-3; D is unclear. From germline, CDR1 is SGHTA and CDR2 FQGNSA. Trimming shortened V by 5 bases and J by 2 bases, and 11 bases separated the two germline ends. This CDR3 comprises 14 residues. The CDR3 sequence is CASSAYLTTDTQYF. The CDR3 nucleotides read TGTGCCAGCAGCGCTTATTTGACCACAGATACGCAGTATTTT.

The chain couples TRBV28 to TRBJ2-4; D may be TRBD2 (6 bases). Germline CDR1 MDHEN, CDR2 SYDVKM. This CDR3 is 19 amino acids long. Trimming pared 2 bases from V and 0 bases from J, leaving 20 bases between. Written as DNA, the CDR3 is TGTGCCAGCAGTTTAGTTGTAGGTTTTGGGACTTTAGCCAAAAACATTCAGTACTTC. Translated, it gives CASSLVVGFGTLAKNIQYF.

The chain combines TRBV7-2 with TRBJ2-1; D is perhaps TRBD1 or TRBD2 (6 bases each). The CDR3 sequence is 15 residues long. Germline lookup yields CDR1 SGHTA and CDR2 FQGNSA. V lost 8 bases, J lost 8 bases, and 22 bases lay in between. CDR3 amino acids: CASFFRPGAGDEQFF. The CDR3 DNA follows: TGTGCCAGCTTCTTTCGCCCGGGGGCTGGCGATGAGCAGTTCTTC.

This sequence joins TRBV20-1 and TRBJ2-1, with TRBD2 matching over 9 bases. The length of the CDR3 is 14 residues. V was clipped by 4 bases and J by 8 bases; unmatched bases: 9. Germline CDR1 reads DFQATT; CDR2 reads SNEGSKA (reference sequence). The CDR3 nucleotides are TGCAGTGCTATAGCGGGAGCGTATGACGATGAGCAGTTCTTC. As protein: CSAIAGAYDDEQFF.

This chain uses TRBV5-1 with TRBJ2-2; D remains ambiguous. V lost 3 bases, J lost 6 bases, and 12 bases lay in between. Germline V gives CDR1 SGHRS, CDR2 YFSETQ. There are 14 residues in the CDR3. CDR3 coding DNA: TGCGCCAGCAGCTACGGAATACCGGCCGGGGAGCTGTTTTTT. The encoded protein is CASSYGIPAGELFF.

Notes on this clonotype: A much larger clone differs by one base, so this may be a read error. The chain uses TRBV9 and TRBJ2-1, with D tentatively TRBD2 (5 bases). The CDR3 consists of 17 residues. The V gene's germline CDR1 is SGDLS and CDR2 YYNGEE. This CDR3 reads CASTVGDEGEGQSEQFF. The CDR3 nucleotides are TGTGCCAGCACCGTAGGAGATGAGGGAGAAGGTCAAAGTGAGCAGTTCTTC.

The chain recombines TRBV7-9 with TRBJ2-3, with 10 bases fitting TRBD1. This CDR3 is built from 13 residues. Germline V CDR1 and CDR2: SEHNR, FQNEAQ (reference sequence). The ends lost 8 bases at V and 1 base at J; junction bases unmatched: 0. For the CDR3, the DNA is TGTGCCAGCGGGACAGGGGGCACAGATACGCAGTATTTT. Its protein product is CASGTGGTDTQYF.

The V and J genes are TRBV4-1 and TRBJ2-7; maybe TRBD1 (5 bases). The CDR3 spans 15 residues. The germline V gene encodes CDR1 MGHRA and CDR2 YSYEKL. V dropped 1 base and J dropped 0 bases, with 10 bases sitting between them. The CDR3 reads CASSQVLQGSYEQYF. The DNA for the CDR3 is TGCGCCAGCAGCCAAGTACTCCAGGGCTCCTACGAGCAGTACTTC.

This clonotype was picked up many times. The V call is TRBV5-1, the J call TRBJ2-7; perhaps TRBD1 as D (6 bases). This CDR3 is 13 amino acids long. CDR1 and CDR2 from the germline V gene are SGHRS and YFSETQ. V shed 3 bases and J shed 2 bases, with 9 bases lying between them. CDR3 bases: TGCGCCAGCAGCTCGGGACAACCCTACGAGCAGTACTTC. Protein product: CASSSGQPYEQYF.

The V gene is TRBV7-9, the J gene TRBJ2-3; weak D call: TRBD1 (6 bases). Between the trimmed V and J ends, which lost 5 bases and 2 bases, there was a span of 20 bases. The CDR3 runs to 17 residues. Germline loops: CDR1 SEHNR, CDR2 FQNEAQ (reference sequence). Here the CDR3 DNA reads TGTGCCAGCAGCCCACTGTCGGGACAAAAGGACACAGATACGCAGTATTTT. Protein: CASSPLSGQKDTDTQYF. Full variable domain (missing parts from reference TRBV7-9 and TRBJ2-3): DTGVSQNPRHKITKRGQNVTFRCDPISEHNRLYWYRQTLGQGPEFLTYFQNEAQLEKSRLLSDRFSAERPKGSFSTLEIQRTEQGDSAMYLCASSPLSGQKDTDTQYFGPGTRLTVL.

The sample holds a few counts of this clonotype. The chain couples TRBV4-2 to TRBJ2-3; 10 nucleotides line up with TRBD2. J lost 3 bases, V lost 1 base, and 7 bases had no gene match. CDR3 length: 17 residues. Germline V lookup: CDR1 LGHNA, CDR2 YNFKEQ. The CDR3 reads CASSQGASGSGTDTQYF. CDR3 nucleotide sequence: TGTGCCAGCAGCCAAGGGGCTAGCGGGAGTGGAACAGATACGCAGTATTTT.

This clonotype appeared many times. This chain uses TRBV6-5 with TRBJ1-2; D is ambiguous. Deletions cut 6 bases from V and 4 bases from J, with 9 bases between. The germline gives CDR1 MNHEY, CDR2 SVGAGI. CDR3 size: 12 residues. This CDR3 reads CASRRASYGYTF. Written as DNA, the CDR3 is TGTGCCAGCAGGCGCGCATCCTATGGCTACACCTTC.

The chain is built from TRBV10-1 and TRBJ2-1; 8 nucleotides line up with TRBD1. The J segment lost 5 bases and the V segment lost 5 bases, leaving 8 bases of the junction unmatched. This CDR3 comprises 15 residues. Germline V gives CDR1 WNHNN, CDR2 SYGVQD (reference sequence). The CDR3 nucleotides read TGCGCCAGCAGTCCGACAGGGGTAGGACACAATGAGCAGTTCTTC. As protein: CASSPTGVGHNEQFF.

This chain links TRBV5-8 with TRBJ2-1; 9 nucleotides match TRBD2. Trimming removed 4 bases from V and 8 bases from J; junction bases left unmatched: 13. The CDR3 consists of 16 residues. CDR1 and CDR2 from the germline V gene are SGHTS and YDEGEE. For the CDR3, the DNA is TGTGCCAGCAGCCCGCTAGCGGGGCTCTCTTCGGATGAGCAGTTCTTC. Protein: CASSPLAGLSSDEQFF. The full variable domain, completed using reference TRBV5-8 and TRBJ2-1, is EAGVTQSPTHLIKTRGQQATLRCSPISGHTSVYWYQQALGLGLQFLLWYDEGEERNRGNFPPRFSGRQFPNYSSELNVNALELEDSALYLCASSPLAGLSSDEQFFGPGTRLTVL.

This chain uses TRBV28 with TRBJ2-7, with D perhaps TRBD1 (6 bases). The CDR3 is 15 residues long. The germline CDR1 and CDR2 sequences are MDHEN and SYDVKM. V was trimmed by 5 bases and J by 0 bases, leaving 14 bases between them. CDR3 DNA sequence: TGTGCCAGCAGTCCGGTACAGGGAAGCTCCTACGAGCAGTACTTC. Translation: CASSPVQGSSYEQYF.

This clonotype was found many times. The CDR3 DNA sequence: TGTGCCACCAGCAGAGAAATTAGCGACTACGAGCAGTACTTC. Protein: CATSREISDYEQYF. This chain connects TRBV15 to TRBJ2-7, with D possibly matching TRBD2 (5 bases). This CDR3 region has 14 residues. The germline V gene encodes CDR1 LNHNV and CDR2 YYDKDF (reference sequence). Trimming removed 0 bases at V and 3 bases at J, with 9 bases between.

This clonotype has only a few counts. This chain connects TRBV2 to TRBJ2-1; the match to TRBD2 covers 7 bases. The ends lost 8 bases at V and 7 bases at J; junction bases unmatched: 8. CDR1 is SNHLY, CDR2 FYNNEI, per germline. The CDR3 length is 13 residues. The chain's CDR3 is CASSSGALNEQFF. DNA of the CDR3: TGTGCCAGCTCTAGCGGAGCCCTTAATGAGCAGTTCTTC.

This clonotype showed up many times. In DNA, the CDR3 is TGTGCCAGCAGTTCAACAGGGTCCTCCGGGGAGCTGTTTTTT. Translated, it gives CASSSTGSSGELFF. This chain joins TRBV6-5 and TRBJ2-2; perhaps TRBD1 as D (6 bases). V was cut by 4 bases and J by 6 bases, with 12 bases left in between. The CDR3 consists of 14 residues. Germline loops: CDR1 MNHEY, CDR2 SVGAGI.

The rearrangement joins TRBV5-1 to TRBJ2-2; TRBD2 matches 11 bases. Germline V gives CDR1 SGHRS, CDR2 YFSETQ. The CDR3 extends over 19 amino acids. J lost 2 bases, V lost 2 bases, and 11 bases had no gene match. The chain's CDR3 is CASSLRTSGRLVNTGELFF. CDR3 bases: TGCGCCAGCAGCTTACGGACTAGCGGGCGGCTAGTAAACACCGGGGAGCTGTTTTTT.

The J gene is TRBJ2-3, the V gene TRBV5-4, with D possibly being TRBD1 (6 bases). V was trimmed by 2 bases and J by 4 bases, leaving 8 bases between them. Looked up from germline, CDR1 is SGHNT and CDR2 is YYREEE (reference sequence). The CDR3 consists of 13 residues. CDR3 DNA sequence: TGTGCCAGCAGCTTTGGACAGTCAGATACGCAGTATTTT. It translates to CASSFGQSDTQYF.